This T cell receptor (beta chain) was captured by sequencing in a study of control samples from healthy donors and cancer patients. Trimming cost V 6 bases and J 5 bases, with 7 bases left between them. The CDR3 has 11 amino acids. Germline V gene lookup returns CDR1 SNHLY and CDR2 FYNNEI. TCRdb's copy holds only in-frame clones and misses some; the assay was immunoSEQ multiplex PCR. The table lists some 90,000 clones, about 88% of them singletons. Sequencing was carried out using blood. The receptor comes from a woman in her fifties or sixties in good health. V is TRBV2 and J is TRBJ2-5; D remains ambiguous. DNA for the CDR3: TGTGCCAGCAGCCCTGAGGAGACCCAGTACTTC. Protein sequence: CASSPEETQYF.